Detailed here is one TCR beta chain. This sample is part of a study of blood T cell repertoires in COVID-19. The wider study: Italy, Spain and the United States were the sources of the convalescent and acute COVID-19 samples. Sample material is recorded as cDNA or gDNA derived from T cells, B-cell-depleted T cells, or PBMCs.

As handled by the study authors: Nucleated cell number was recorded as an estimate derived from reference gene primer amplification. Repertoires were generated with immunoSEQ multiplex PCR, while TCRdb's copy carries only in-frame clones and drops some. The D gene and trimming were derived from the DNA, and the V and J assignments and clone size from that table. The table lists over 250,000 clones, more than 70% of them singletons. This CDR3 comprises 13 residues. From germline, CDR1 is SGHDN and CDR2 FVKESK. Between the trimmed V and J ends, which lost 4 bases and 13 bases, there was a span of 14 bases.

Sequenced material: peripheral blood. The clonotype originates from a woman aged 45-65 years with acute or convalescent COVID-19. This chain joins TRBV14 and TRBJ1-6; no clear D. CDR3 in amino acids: CASSLQDIRPLHF. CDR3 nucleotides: TGTGCCAGCAGCCTCCAAGACATCCGCCCCCTCCACTTT.